One sample yielded the 11 T cell receptor beta chains listed below, sequenced in a study of cytomegalovirus exposure and HLA in healthy donors. This PCR relied on a set of 60 Vbeta primers and 13 Jbeta primers. Sequenced by immunoSEQ multiplex PCR; TCRdb stores in-frame clones only, minus some. The top ten hold 9.2% of the sample, which has 85,000 to 100,000 clones, around nine tenths seen once. Material: PBMCs. Receptors originate from a man between 25 and 39 years old in good health and CMV-seropositive.

The chain has TRBV5-4 and TRBJ1-3, with TRBD1 as a possible D gene (5 bases). Germline CDR1 and CDR2: SGHNT and YYREEE (reference sequence). The CDR3 has 16 amino acids. V was trimmed by 0 bases and J by 0 bases, leaving 10 bases between them. CDR3 sequence (DNA): TGTGCCAGCAGCTTGGGGACACCGAGCTCTGGAAACACCATATATTTT. Encoded protein: CASSLGTPSSGNTIYF.

The chain couples TRBV25-1 to TRBJ1-2; no reliable D call. Germline CDR1 MGHDK, CDR2 SYGVNS. The CDR3 sequence is 15 residues long. The V and J ends lost 2 bases and 7 bases respectively, with 17 bases between them. As DNA, the CDR3 is TGTGCCAGCAGTGAAGGGTCGGGAGAAATTGGTGGCTACACCTTC. Protein sequence: CASSEGSGEIGGYTF.

V gene TRBV7-2 combines with J gene TRBJ2-5, with D perhaps matching TRBD2 (6 bases). CDR1 is SGHTA, CDR2 FQGNSA, per germline. V shed 1 base and J shed 12 bases, with 21 bases lying between them. The CDR3 extends over 15 amino acids. The chain's CDR3 is CASSLGRREHSQEYF. CDR3 DNA sequence: TGTGCCAGCAGCTTAGGAAGGCGGGAACACAGCCAGGAGTACTTC.

The rearrangement joins TRBV5-1 to TRBJ2-1, with 8 bases that match TRBD1. The CDR3 length is 16 residues. V was clipped by 0 bases and J by 6 bases; unmatched bases: 8. Germline CDR1 SGHRS, CDR2 YFSETQ. Written as DNA, the CDR3 is TGCGCCAGCAGCTTGGCCTTGGGACAGGTGATCAATGAGCAGTTCTTC. Protein product: CASSLALGQVINEQFF.

The chain is built from TRBV4-2 and TRBJ2-5, with D perhaps matching TRBD2 (6 bases). CDR3 length: 15 amino acids. The ends were cut back, 0 bases at V and 4 bases at J, with 12 bases in the middle. From germline, CDR1 is LGHNA and CDR2 YNFKEQ. CDR3 DNA: TGTGCCAGCAGCCAAGAGCGGGATCTGGGAGAGACCCAGTACTTC. Translated: CASSQERDLGETQYF.

The rearrangement links TRBV10-3 to TRBJ1-2; 8 nucleotides agree with TRBD1. The V segment lost 0 bases and the J segment 3 bases; nucleotides outside the gene matches: 0. Germline V gives CDR1 ENHRY, CDR2 SYGVKD. The CDR3 runs 14 residues. The CDR3 here is CAISESTGDYGYTF. Here the CDR3 DNA reads TGTGCCATCAGTGAGTCGACAGGGGACTATGGCTACACCTTC.

The gene calls are TRBV1 and TRBJ2-3; the table calls TRBD2, which could not be checked here. TRBV1 is termed a pseudogene. The CDR3 totals 16 residues. In DNA, the CDR3 is TGCACCAGCAGCCAACTTCCTAGCAATCCCACAGATACGCAGTATTTT. This sequence encodes CTSSQLPSNPTDTQYF.

The rearrangement links TRBV9 to TRBJ1-2; D is perhaps TRBD1 (5 bases). CDR3 length: 14 amino acids. Trimming stripped 0 bases from V and 10 bases from J, with 16 bases between. Germline V gene data show CDR1 as SGDLS and CDR2 as YYNGEE. The CDR3 spells CASSVDPLGRDYTF. CDR3 coding DNA: TGTGCCAGCAGCGTAGATCCCTTGGGGCGGGACTACACCTTC.

The rearrangement links TRBV5-4 to TRBJ2-5; 9 bases line up with TRBD1. The length of the CDR3 is 15 residues. V lost 0 bases, J lost 5 bases, and 5 bases stayed unmatched. Germline values: CDR1 SGHNT, CDR2 YYREEE (reference sequence). The chain's CDR3 is CASSLGGQGRETQYF. CDR3 DNA sequence: TGTGCCAGCAGCTTGGGGGGACAGGGACGGGAGACCCAGTACTTC.

The chain couples TRBV5-1 to TRBJ2-2, with 7 bases aligning to TRBD1. CDR1 is SGHRS, CDR2 YFSETQ, per germline. The CDR3 runs to 15 residues. The J segment lost 3 bases and the V segment lost 5 bases, leaving 7 bases of the junction unmatched. In DNA form, the CDR3 reads TGCGCCAGCAGATTTTCTACAGGGGACACCGGGGAGCTGTTTTTT. Its translation is CASRFSTGDTGELFF. Full variable domain (outside the CDR3, taken from reference TRBV5-1 and TRBJ2-2): KAGVTQTPRYLIKTRGQQVTLSCSPISGHRSVSWYQQTPGQGLQFLFEYFSETQRNKGNFPGRFSGRQFSNSRSEMNVSTLELGDSALYLCASRFSTGDTGELFFGEGSRLTVL.

Note on this clone: The junction does not match germline at one end; this may be a read error. The rearrangement joins TRBV27 to TRBJ2-7, with 7 nucleotides matching TRBD1. The CDR3 totals 12 residues. The germline V gene has CDR1 MNHEY and CDR2 SMNVEV (reference sequence). The CDR3 region has the DNA TGTGCCAGCAGTTCCCAACAGGGGAAGGAGGTCTTC. It encodes CASSSQQGKEVF.